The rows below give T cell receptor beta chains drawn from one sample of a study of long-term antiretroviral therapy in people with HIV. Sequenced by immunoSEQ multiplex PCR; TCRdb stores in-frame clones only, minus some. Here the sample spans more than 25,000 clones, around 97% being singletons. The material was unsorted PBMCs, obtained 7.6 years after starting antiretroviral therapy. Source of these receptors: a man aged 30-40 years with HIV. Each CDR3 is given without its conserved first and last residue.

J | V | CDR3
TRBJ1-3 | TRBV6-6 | ASSYSELFGNTIY
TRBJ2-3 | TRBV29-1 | SVRRPGTITDTQY
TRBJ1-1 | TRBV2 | ASSLGQELGAF
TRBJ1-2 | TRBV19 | ASSMGQPGYGYT
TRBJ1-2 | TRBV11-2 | ASSIRRAEGGGYT
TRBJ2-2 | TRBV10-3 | AIMVQDSGELF
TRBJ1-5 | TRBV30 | AWSQEGQGYQPQH
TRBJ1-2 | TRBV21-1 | ASSPCSGYGYT
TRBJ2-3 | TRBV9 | ASSVGSGAPPSTDTQY
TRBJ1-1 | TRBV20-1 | SAWVNTEAF
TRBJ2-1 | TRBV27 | ASSTLRVSSYNEQF
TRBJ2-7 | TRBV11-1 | ASSPERESYEQY
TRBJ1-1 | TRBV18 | ASSVFLGGAF
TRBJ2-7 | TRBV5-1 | ASSLVVGVSYEQY
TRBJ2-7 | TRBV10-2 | ASSEQGSGEQY
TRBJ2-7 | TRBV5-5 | ASRRRTGDDYEQY
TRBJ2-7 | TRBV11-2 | ASSLGGTYEQY
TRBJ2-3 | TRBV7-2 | ASSLVAGLGDTQY
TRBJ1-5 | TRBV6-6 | ASSPTGSNQPQH
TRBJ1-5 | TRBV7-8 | ASSLERPQPQH
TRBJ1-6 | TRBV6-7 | ASSHLPPKNSPLH
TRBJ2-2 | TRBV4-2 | ASSQAGGTHKVGELF
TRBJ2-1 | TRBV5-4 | ASSLTSGNPNEQF
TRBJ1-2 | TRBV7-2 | ASSLGAGRKSFYGYT
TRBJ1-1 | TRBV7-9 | ASSWGGTGENTEAF
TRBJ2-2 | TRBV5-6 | ASSISTGELF
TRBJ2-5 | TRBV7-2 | ASSSPGVQETQY
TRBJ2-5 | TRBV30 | AWSDPGRGQETQY
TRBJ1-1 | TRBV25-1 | ASSEYELGYTEAF
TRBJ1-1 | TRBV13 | ASSLKGTGRDTEAF
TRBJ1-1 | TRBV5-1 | ASSLAVYNTEAF
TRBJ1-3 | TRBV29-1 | SVEGVSGNTIY
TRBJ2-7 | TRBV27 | ASQSSGTDTYEQY
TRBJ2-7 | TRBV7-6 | ASSLGTGEDEQY
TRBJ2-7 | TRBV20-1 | SGTLRGEQY
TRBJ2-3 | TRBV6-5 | ASSRTGRTQY
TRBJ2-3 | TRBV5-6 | ASSRGTDTQY
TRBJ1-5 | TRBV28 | ASSSSTGTYSNQPQH
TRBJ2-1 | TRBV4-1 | ASSQEVLPYNEQF